This T cell receptor beta chain originates from a study of regulatory T cells in long-lasting Graves disease. CDR1 LNHDA and CDR2 SQIVND come from the germline V gene (reference sequence). The CDR3 totals 13 residues. V was clipped by 7 bases and J by 5 bases, with 11 bases between them. Sequencing libraries for TCR beta were prepared with iRepertoire HTBI primers and Arm-PCR of CDR3 regions. A single record per CDR3 protein comes from TCRdb applying MiXCR to the multiplex PCR reads. In the table there are a few hundred thousand distinct CDR3 sequences, roughly 21% of which are singletons. Time point specified: newly diagnosed GD, antithyroid drugs for less than 3 months. PBMC-extracted RNA yielded the TCR library.

The clonotype originates from a female donor with Graves disease. The chain employs TRBV19 and TRBJ2-2; D gene uncertain. The sequencing used peripheral blood mononuclear cells (PBMCs), collected at new diagnosis, from a patient treated with antithyroid drugs. The CDR3 is CASTSGLTGELFF. The CDR3 region has the DNA TGTGCCAGTACGAGTGGGTTGACCGGGGAGCTGTTTTTT.